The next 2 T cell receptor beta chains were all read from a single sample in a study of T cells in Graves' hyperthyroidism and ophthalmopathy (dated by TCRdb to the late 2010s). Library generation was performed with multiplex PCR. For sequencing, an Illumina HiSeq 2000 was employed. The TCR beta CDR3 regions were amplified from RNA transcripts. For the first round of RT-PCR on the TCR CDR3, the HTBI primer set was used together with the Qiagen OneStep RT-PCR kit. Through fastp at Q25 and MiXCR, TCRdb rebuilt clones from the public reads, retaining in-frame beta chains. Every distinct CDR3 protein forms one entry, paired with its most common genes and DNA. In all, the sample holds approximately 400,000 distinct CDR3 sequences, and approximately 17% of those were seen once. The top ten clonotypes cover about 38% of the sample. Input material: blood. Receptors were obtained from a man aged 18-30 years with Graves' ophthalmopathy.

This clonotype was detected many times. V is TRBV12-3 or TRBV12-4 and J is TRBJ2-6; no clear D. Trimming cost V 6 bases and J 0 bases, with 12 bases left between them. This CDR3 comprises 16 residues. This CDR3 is CASRSDGSSGANVLTF. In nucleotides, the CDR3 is TGTGCCAGCAGATCAGACGGCAGCTCTGGGGCCAACGTCCTGACTTTC.

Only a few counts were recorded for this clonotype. CDR3 nucleotide sequence: TGTGCCAGCAGCTTGATTAGCGGGGGGCCGGGGACCGGGGAGCTGTTTTTT. Protein product: CASSLISGGPGTGELFF. The genes are TRBV5-5 and TRBJ2-2, with 10 bases fitting TRBD2. Unmatched junction bases numbered 8, after V lost 1 base and J lost 5 bases. Germline V gene lookup returns CDR1 SGHKS and CDR2 YYEKEE (reference sequence). The CDR3 covers 17 residues.